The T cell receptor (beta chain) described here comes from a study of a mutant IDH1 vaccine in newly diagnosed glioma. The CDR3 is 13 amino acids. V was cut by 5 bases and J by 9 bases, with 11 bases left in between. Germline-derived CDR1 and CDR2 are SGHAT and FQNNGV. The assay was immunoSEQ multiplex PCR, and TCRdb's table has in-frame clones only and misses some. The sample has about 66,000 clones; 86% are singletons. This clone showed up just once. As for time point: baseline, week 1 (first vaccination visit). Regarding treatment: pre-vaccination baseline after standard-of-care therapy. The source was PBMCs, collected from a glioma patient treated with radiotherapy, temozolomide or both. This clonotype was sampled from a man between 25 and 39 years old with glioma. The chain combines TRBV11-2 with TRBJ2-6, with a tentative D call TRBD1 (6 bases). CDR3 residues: CASSPGVGNVLTF. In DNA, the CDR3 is TGTGCCAGCAGCCCAGGGGTTGGCAACGTCCTGACTTTC.